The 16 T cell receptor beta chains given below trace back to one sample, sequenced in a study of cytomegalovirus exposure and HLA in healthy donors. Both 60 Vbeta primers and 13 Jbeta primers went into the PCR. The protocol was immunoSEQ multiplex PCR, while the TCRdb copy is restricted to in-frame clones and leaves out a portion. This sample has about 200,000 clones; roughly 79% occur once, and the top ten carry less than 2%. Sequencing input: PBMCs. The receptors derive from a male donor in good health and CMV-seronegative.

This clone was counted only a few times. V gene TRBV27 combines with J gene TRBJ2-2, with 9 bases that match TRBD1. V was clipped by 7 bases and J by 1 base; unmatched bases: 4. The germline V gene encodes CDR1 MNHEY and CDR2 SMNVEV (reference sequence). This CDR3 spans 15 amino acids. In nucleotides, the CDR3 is TGTGCCAGCACGCCGGGACAGGGGAACACCGGGGAGCTGTTTTTT. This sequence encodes CASTPGQGNTGELFF.

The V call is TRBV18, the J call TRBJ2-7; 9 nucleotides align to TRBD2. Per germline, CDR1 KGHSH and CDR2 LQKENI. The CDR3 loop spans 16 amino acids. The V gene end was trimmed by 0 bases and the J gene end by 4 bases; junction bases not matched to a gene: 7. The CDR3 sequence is CASSPPRTSDFYEQYF. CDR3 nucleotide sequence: TGTGCCAGCTCACCACCAAGGACTAGCGATTTTTACGAGCAGTACTTC. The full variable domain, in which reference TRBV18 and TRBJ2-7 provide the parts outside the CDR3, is NAGVMQNPRHLVRRRGQEARLRCSPMKGHSHVYWYRQLPEEGLKFMVYLQKENIIDESGMPKERFSAEFPKEGPSILRIQQVVRGDSAAYFCASSPPRTSDFYEQYFGPGTRLTVT.

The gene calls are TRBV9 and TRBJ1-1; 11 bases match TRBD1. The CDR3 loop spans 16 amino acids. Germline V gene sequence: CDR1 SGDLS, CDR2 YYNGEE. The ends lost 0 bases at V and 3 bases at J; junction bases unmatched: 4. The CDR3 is CASSVGGTGGDTEAFF. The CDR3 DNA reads TGTGCCAGCAGCGTAGGAGGGACAGGGGGGGACACTGAAGCTTTCTTT.

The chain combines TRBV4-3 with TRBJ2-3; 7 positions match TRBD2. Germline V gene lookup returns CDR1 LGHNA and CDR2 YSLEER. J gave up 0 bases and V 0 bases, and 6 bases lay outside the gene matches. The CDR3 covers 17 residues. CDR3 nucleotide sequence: TGCGCCAGCAGCCAAGATCCTGGCGGGAGTAGCACAGATACGCAGTATTTT. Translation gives CASSQDPGGSSTDTQYF.

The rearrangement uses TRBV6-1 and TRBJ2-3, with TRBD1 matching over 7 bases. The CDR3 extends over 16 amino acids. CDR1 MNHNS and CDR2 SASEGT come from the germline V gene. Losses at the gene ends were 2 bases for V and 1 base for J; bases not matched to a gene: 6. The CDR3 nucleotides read TGTGCCAGCAGTGAAAGAGGGGGCGCTGGCACAGATACGCAGTATTTT. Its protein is CASSERGGAGTDTQYF.

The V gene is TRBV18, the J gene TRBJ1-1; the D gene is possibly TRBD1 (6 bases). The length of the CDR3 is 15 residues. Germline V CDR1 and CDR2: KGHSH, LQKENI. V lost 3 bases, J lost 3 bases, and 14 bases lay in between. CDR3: CASSPPGVPDTEAFF. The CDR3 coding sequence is TGTGCCAGCTCACCTCCAGGGGTTCCGGACACTGAAGCTTTCTTT.

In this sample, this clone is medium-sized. The CDR3 sequence is CASSDAEQNEKLFF. The CDR3 DNA reads as TGTGCCAGCAGTGATGCAGAACAGAATGAAAAACTGTTTTTT. V usage is TRBV25-1 and J usage is TRBJ1-4; D gene unclear. CDR3 length: 14 amino acids. Trimming took off 3 bases at V and 5 bases at J, with 10 bases between the two ends. Germline CDR1 is MGHDK and CDR2 is SYGVNS.

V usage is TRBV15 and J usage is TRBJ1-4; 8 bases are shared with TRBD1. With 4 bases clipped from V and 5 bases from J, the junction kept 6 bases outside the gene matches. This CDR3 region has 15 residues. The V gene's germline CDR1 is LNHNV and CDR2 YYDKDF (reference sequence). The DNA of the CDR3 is TGTGCCACCAGCATTTCCAGGACAGGGAATGAAAAACTGTTTTTT. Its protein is CATSISRTGNEKLFF.

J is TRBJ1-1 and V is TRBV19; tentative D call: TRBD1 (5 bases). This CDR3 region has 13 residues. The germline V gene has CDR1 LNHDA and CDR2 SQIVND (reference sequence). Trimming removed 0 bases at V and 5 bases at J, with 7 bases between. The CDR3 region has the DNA TGTGCCAGTAGTATAGACCCAGGGACTGAAGCTTTCTTT. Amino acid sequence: CASSIDPGTEAFF.

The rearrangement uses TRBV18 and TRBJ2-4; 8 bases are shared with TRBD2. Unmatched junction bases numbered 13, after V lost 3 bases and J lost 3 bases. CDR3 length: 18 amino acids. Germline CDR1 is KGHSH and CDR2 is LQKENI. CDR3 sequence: CASSPAQFRGRNKNIQYF. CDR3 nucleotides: TGTGCCAGCTCACCTGCCCAATTTCGCGGGAGGAACAAAAACATTCAGTACTTC.

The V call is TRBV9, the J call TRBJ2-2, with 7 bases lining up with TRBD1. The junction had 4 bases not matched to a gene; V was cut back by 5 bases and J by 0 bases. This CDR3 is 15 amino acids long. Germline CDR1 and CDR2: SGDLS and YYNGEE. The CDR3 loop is CASRRTGSNTGELFF. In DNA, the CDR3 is TGTGCCAGCAGAAGGACAGGATCGAACACCGGGGAGCTGTTTTTT.

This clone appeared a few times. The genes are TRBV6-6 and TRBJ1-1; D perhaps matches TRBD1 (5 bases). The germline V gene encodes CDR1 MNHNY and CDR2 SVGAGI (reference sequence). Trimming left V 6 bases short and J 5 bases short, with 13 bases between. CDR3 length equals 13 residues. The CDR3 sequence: CASRPPEGTEAFF. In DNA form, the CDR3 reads TGTGCCAGCAGACCCCCGGAGGGGACTGAAGCTTTCTTT.

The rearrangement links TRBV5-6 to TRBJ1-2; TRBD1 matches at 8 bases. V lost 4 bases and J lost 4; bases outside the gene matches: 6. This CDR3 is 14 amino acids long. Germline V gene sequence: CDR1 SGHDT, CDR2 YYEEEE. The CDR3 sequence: CASSRTTGAYGYTF. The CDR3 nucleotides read TGTGCCAGCAGCAGGACGACAGGGGCCTATGGCTACACCTTC.

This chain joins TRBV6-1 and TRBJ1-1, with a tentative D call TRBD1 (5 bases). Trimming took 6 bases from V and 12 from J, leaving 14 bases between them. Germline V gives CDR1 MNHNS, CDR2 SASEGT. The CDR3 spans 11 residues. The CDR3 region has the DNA TGTGCCAGCAGGGAGGGGAGGACAACTTTCTTT. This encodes CASREGRTTFF.

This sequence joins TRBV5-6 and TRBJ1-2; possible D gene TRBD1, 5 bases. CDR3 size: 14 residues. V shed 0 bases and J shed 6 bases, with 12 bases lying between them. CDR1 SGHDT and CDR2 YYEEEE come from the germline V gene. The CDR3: CASSLAAAGNGYTF. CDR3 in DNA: TGTGCCAGCAGCTTGGCGGCCGCAGGGAATGGCTACACCTTC.

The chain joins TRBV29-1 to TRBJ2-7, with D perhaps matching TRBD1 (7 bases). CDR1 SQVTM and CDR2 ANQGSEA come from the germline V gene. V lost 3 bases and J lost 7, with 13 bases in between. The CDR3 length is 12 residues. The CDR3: CSVEEGAGEQYF. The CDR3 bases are TGCAGCGTTGAGGAGGGGGCGGGGGAGCAGTACTTC.